A selection of T cell receptor beta chains follows, all from one sample in a study of T cell changes during pregnancy in multiple sclerosis. TCRdb's copy holds only in-frame clones and misses some; the assay was immunoSEQ multiplex PCR. The sample lists 30,000 to 40,000 clones, roughly nine tenths occurring once. This material consisted of CD4+ T cells from peripheral blood mononuclear cells, taken in the third trimester of pregnancy. The receptor source for this set is a female donor in good health, enrolled as a control in a pregnancy study. CDR3s include the opening cysteine and the closing phenylalanine or tryptophan. Fields, in order: CDR3 length, D gene, clone size, J gene, V gene, CDR3 protein, CDR3 DNA. The D gene is left open where the match is weak. For some rows the clone size is stated as once, few or many, or as a class when expanded; others skip it.

14 NA once TRBJ2-5 TRBV5-1 CASSLVGNQETQYF TGCGCCAGCAGCTTGGTCGGTAACCAAGAGACCCAGTACTTC
13 NA NA TRBJ2-2 TRBV19 CASRGGNTGELFF TGTGCCAGTAGGGGAGGGAACACCGGGGAGCTGTTTTTT
13 TRBD1 NA TRBJ2-1 TRBV5-4 CASSLAQGAEQFF TGTGCCAGCAGCTTGGCGCAGGGGGCTGAGCAGTTCTTC
17 TRBD2 NA TRBJ2-7 TRBV9 CASSVGLASGGSYEQYF TGTGCCAGCAGCGTAGGTCTGGCTAGCGGGGGTTCCTACGAGCAGTACTTC
15 NA NA TRBJ1-1 TRBV11-2 CASTRRSDRHTEAFF TGTGCCAGCACCCGTAGGTCGGACAGACACACTGAAGCTTTCTTT
16 NA NA TRBJ2-3 TRBV5-8 CASSLALRTSTDTQYF TGTGCCAGCAGCTTGGCTCTGCGGACAAGCACAGATACGCAGTATTTT
14 NA NA TRBJ2-5 TRBV7-2 CASSFGTRQETQYF TGTGCCAGCAGCTTTGGGACTCGGCAAGAGACCCAGTACTTC
14 TRBD1 NA TRBJ2-7 TRBV18 CASSPGQGAGEQYF TGTGCCAGCTCGCCGGGACAGGGGGCAGGGGAGCAGTACTTC
18 TRBD2 NA TRBJ2-3 TRBV11-1 CASSLPRGLAVSTDTQYF TGTGCCAGCAGCTTACCCAGGGGACTAGCGGTAAGCACAGATACGCAGTATTTT
13 NA NA TRBJ1-2 TRBV14 CASSQPGGYGYTF TGTGCCAGCAGCCAGCCAGGAGGCTATGGCTACACCTTC
11 NA NA TRBJ2-2 TRBV20-1 CSAAGPRELFF TGCAGTGCGGCAGGCCCCCGGGAGCTGTTTTTT
14 TRBD1 NA TRBJ2-7 TRBV18 CASSPGQGDREQYF TGTGCCAGCTCACCGGGACAGGGTGACCGCGAGCAGTACTTC
17 NA NA TRBJ1-1 TRBV27 CASSLEPGRRDSTEAFF TGTGCCAGCAGTTTAGAACCCGGGAGGAGGGATAGCACTGAAGCTTTCTTT
14 TRBD1 NA TRBJ2-7 TRBV6-5 CASSVRTGQYEQYF TGTGCCAGCAGTGTACGGACAGGCCAGTACGAGCAGTACTTC
11 NA NA TRBJ2-2 TRBV20-1 CSAYITGELFF TGCAGTGCATACATCACCGGGGAGCTGTTTTTT
14 TRBD1 NA TRBJ2-3 TRBV19 CASRRTGKGDTQYF TGTGCCAGTAGGCGGACAGGGAAGGGAGATACGCAGTATTTT
16 TRBD1 once TRBJ2-2 TRBV11-2 CASSLGDRGFAGELFF TGTGCCAGCAGCTTAGGGGACAGGGGGTTTGCCGGGGAGCTGTTTTTT
19 TRBD2 NA TRBJ2-2 TRBV19 CASTLTSGRARAYTGELFF TGTGCCAGTACCCTCACTAGCGGGAGGGCCAGGGCGTACACCGGGGAGCTGTTTTTT
13 NA NA TRBJ1-2 TRBV15 CATSRVRDYGYTF TGTGCCACCAGCAGAGTGCGGGACTATGGCTACACCTTC
13 NA NA TRBJ1-1 TRBV11-2 CASNRQEDTEAFF TGTGCCAGCAACAGACAGGAAGATACTGAAGCTTTCTTT
14 NA NA TRBJ1-5 TRBV18 CASSPAAGNQPQHF TGTGCCAGCTCACCAGCAGCGGGCAATCAGCCCCAGCATTTT
16 TRBD1 NA TRBJ1-1 TRBV28 CASGTGGAGAVTEAFF TGTGCCAGCGGGACAGGGGGCGCGGGAGCGGTCACTGAAGCTTTCTTT
12 NA NA TRBJ2-5 TRBV5-4 CASRGGQETQYF TGTGCCAGCAGGGGGGGCCAAGAGACCCAGTACTTC
12 NA NA TRBJ2-5 TRBV27 CATTSTGQTQYF TGTGCCACCACTAGCACCGGGCAGACCCAGTACTTC
14 NA NA TRBJ1-2 TRBV6-1 CASGNRVSAKGYTF TGTGCCAGCGGGAACAGGGTCTCGGCTAAAGGCTACACCTTC
14 NA NA TRBJ1-4 TRBV30 CAWSVGGTNEKLFF TGTGCCTGGAGTGTGGGGGGAACTAATGAAAAACTGTTTTTT